The following is a TCR beta chain sequence with its context. Trimming stripped 5 bases from V and 2 bases from J, with 10 bases between. CDR1 SQVTM and CDR2 ANQGSEA come from the germline V gene. The CDR3 runs to 13 residues. The time point denotes: blood at routine non-recurrence follow-up after resection. TCRdb processed the 5' RACE reads anew with MiXCR; each CDR3 protein has one entry. The sample gives 20,000 to 30,000 distinct CDR3 sequences, 9% to 10% of which show up once; roughly 22% is in the top ten. This record belongs to a study of spatial heterogeneity in lung cancer. Sequencing used PBMCs, obtained at follow-up. This chain connects TRBV29-1 to TRBJ1-5; D remains unclear. This receptor was taken from a male donor with early-stage non-small cell lung cancer. The CDR3 nucleotides are TGCAGCGTTATGGAACGGGGCAATCAGCCCCAGCATTTT. It yields the protein CSVMERGNQPQHF.